Presented here are 9 T cell receptor beta chains from one specimen sequenced in a study of a mutant IDH1 vaccine in newly diagnosed glioma. The time point here: week 35, safety follow-up. Topical imiquimod was applied with each vaccine dose, which held 300 ug of mutant IDH1 20-mer peptide. Antigen specificity for these receptors is unknown. Sequenced by immunoSEQ multiplex PCR; TCRdb stores in-frame clones only, minus some. The sample has around 50,000 clones, 88% seen once. The source was PBMCs, collected from a glioma patient whose treatment included an IDH1 peptide vaccine. These receptors were obtained from a woman aged 40-49 years with glioma.

J is TRBJ2-1 and V is TRBV5-6; D is perhaps TRBD1 or TRBD2 (7 bases each). CDR1 is SGHDT, CDR2 YYEEEE, per germline. The CDR3 contains 16 residues. The V gene lost 0 bases and the J gene lost 4 bases, with 14 bases spanning the gap. CDR3 in DNA: TGTGCCAGCAGCTTGGTGGGGGGGACAGTTTACAATGAGCAGTTCTTC. This translates into CASSLVGGTVYNEQFF.

V gene TRBV28 combines with J gene TRBJ1-2, with 7 bases fitting TRBD1. Germline CDR1 MDHEN, CDR2 SYDVKM. CDR3 length equals 14 residues. V was clipped by 1 base and J by 5 bases; unmatched bases: 4. The chain's CDR3 is CASSLSQQGYGYTF. The CDR3 region has the DNA TGTGCCAGCAGTTTATCGCAACAGGGGTATGGCTACACCTTC.

The chain links TRBV7-2 to TRBJ2-2; D remains unclear. V lost 10 bases and J 0 bases, leaving 9 bases between the germline ends. This CDR3 contains 13 residues. The germline V gene has CDR1 SGHTA and CDR2 FQGNSA. The CDR3, as DNA: TGTGCCAAGAGATTTGCGAACACCGGGGAGCTGTTTTTT. Protein: CAKRFANTGELFF.

The chain employs TRBV6-5 and TRBJ2-1, with 10 bases matching TRBD2. The length of the CDR3 is 15 residues. Trimming at V came to 5 bases and at J to 4 bases, leaving 5 bases not matched to a gene. Germline V gene lookup returns CDR1 MNHEY and CDR2 SVGAGI. The CDR3 sequence: CASSQTSGTYNEQFF. DNA for the CDR3: TGTGCCAGCAGTCAAACTAGCGGGACTTACAATGAGCAGTTCTTC.

The rearrangement uses TRBV4-1 and TRBJ1-1; 8 nucleotides line up with TRBD1. There are 17 residues in the CDR3. Germline lookup yields CDR1 MGHRA and CDR2 YSYEKL. V lost 1 base, J lost 3 bases, and 10 bases stayed unmatched. The CDR3 loop reads CASSQGRLTGADTEAFF. DNA of the CDR3: TGCGCCAGCAGCCAAGGACGATTGACAGGGGCGGACACTGAAGCTTTCTTT.

The chain is built from TRBV5-4 and TRBJ2-5, with a tentative D call TRBD1 (6 bases). Germline CDR1 and CDR2: SGHNT and YYREEE (reference sequence). The CDR3 sequence is 14 residues long. The V end lost 4 bases, the J end lost 5 bases, and 15 bases lay between the germline ends. In DNA form, the CDR3 reads TGTGCCAGCAGCCCGGACAGATTGGGGGAGACCCAGTACTTC. Its protein product is CASSPDRLGETQYF.

V gene TRBV4-3 combines with J gene TRBJ2-7; D is possibly TRBD1 (6 bases). With 1 base removed from V and 6 bases from J, the gap between germline ends came to 7 bases. This CDR3 is 12 amino acids long. In germline, CDR1 is LGHNA, CDR2 YSLEER. Here the CDR3 reads CASSQGGREQYF. CDR3 in DNA: TGCGCCAGCAGCCAAGGGGGGCGCGAGCAGTACTTC.

Only a few counts were recorded for this clone. J is TRBJ1-1 and V is TRBV18; TRBD1 matches at 8 bases. This CDR3 is 15 amino acids long. J gave up 5 bases and V 5 bases, and 10 bases lay outside the gene matches. Germline loops: CDR1 KGHSH, CDR2 LQKENI. The chain's CDR3 is CASSEKQGVRTEAFF. CDR3 nucleotides: TGTGCCAGCTCAGAAAAACAGGGGGTTAGGACTGAAGCTTTCTTT.

The CDR3 sequence: CASSLGSRQSSGNTIYF. Here the CDR3 DNA reads TGTGCCAGCAGCTTAGGTTCTAGACAGTCCTCTGGAAACACCATATATTTT. The genes are TRBV7-8 and TRBJ1-3; D may be TRBD1 (5 bases). The germline V gene has CDR1 SGHVS and CDR2 FQNEAQ. This CDR3 is 17 amino acids long. Trimming cost V 1 base and J 0 bases, with 13 bases left between them.